This TCR beta chain is drawn from a study of blood T cell repertoires in COVID-19. The ends were cut back, 0 bases at V and 8 bases at J, with 20 bases in the middle. Germline V gene lookup returns CDR1 SGHNT and CDR2 YYREEE (reference sequence). The CDR3 has 16 amino acids. The data were produced by immunoSEQ multiplex PCR, yet TCRdb's version contains in-frame clones alone and is incomplete. This table has 200,000 to 250,000 clones, more than 80% appearing once. The sequencing sample was made of PBMCs or T cells enriched from blood (not recorded which). V gene TRBV5-4 combines with J gene TRBJ1-2; tentatively, D is TRBD1 (6 bases). The sequence came from a woman aged 18-29 years in a cohort exposed to, infected with or recovered from COVID-19 (not recorded which). The CDR3 coding sequence is TGTGCCAGCAGCTTGGCTTTCTCGTTTAGGACAGACGGCTACACCTTC. Its translation is CASSLAFSFRTDGYTF.